This TCR beta chain emerged from a study of vaccination and CD4 T cells after COVID-19. As for the study in general: Cultures acting as controls obtained a CEFX pool, an HIV-1 Nef pool, or no peptide.

Study-level findings and limits: The rise in median SARS-CoV-2-reactive clonotypes, from around 21 to 38, was not significant. Spike mono-reactivity was the property of 304 of 307 vaccine-specific clones in convalescent patients.

V lost 4 bases to trimming and J lost 9 bases; unmatched junction nucleotides: 11. In germline, CDR1 is MNHEY, CDR2 SVGAGI. This CDR3 is 15 amino acids long. Notes on this clonotype: Its antigen is as yet unknown.

Oncomine TCR Beta short-read sequencing was applied to DNA from cultured CD4+ T cells. In TCRdb, the PCR reads were re-called with MiXCR into one record per CDR3 protein. There are approximately 12,000 distinct CDR3 sequences in the sample; around 50% occur only once, and roughly 26% lies in the top ten. Treatment noted: approximately nine-day PBMC culture with coronavirus spike peptide pools or control peptides (ViraFEST assay). Peptide pool stimulation in ViraFEST expanded antigen-specific T cells, whose TCRs were then sequenced. The sequence came from a human donor who had recovered from COVID-19. This chain links TRBV6-5 with TRBJ2-3; 9 bases agree with TRBD2. Sequencing input: CD4+ T cells from blood, cultured in vitro. CDR3 bases: TGTGCCAGCAGTTCATTTAGCGGGAGCACGAGGACGCAGTATTTT. Translating it yields CASSSFSGSTRTQYF.